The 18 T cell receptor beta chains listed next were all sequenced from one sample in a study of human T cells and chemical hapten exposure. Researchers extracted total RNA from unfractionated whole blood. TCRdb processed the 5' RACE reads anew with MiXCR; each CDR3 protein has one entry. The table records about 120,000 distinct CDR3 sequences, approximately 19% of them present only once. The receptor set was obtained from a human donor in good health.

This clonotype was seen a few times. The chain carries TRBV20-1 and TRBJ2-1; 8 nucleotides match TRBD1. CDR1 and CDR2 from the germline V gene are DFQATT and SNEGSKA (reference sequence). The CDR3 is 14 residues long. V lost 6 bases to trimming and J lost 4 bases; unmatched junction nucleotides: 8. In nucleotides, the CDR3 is TGCAGTGCCCAAGGACAGGGAGTGTACAATGAGCAGTTCTTC. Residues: CSAQGQGVYNEQFF.

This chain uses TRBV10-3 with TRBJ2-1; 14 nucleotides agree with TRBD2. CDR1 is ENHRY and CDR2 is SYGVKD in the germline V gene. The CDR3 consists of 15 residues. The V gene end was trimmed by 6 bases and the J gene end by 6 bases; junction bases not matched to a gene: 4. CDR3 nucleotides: TGTGCCATCAGGAATGGGACTAGCGGGAGCAATGAGCAGTTCTTC. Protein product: CAIRNGTSGSNEQFF.

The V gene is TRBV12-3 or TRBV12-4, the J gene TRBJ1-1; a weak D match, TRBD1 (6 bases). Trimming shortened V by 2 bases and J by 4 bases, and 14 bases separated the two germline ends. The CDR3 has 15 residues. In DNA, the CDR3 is TGTGCCAGCAGTTTAATTGGGGGGGCTGGCACTGAAGCTTTCTTT. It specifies CASSLIGGAGTEAFF.

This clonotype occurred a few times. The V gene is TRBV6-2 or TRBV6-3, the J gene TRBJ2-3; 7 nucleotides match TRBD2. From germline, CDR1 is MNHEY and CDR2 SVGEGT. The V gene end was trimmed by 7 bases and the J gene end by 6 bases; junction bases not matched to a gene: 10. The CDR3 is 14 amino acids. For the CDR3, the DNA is TGTGCCAGCAAGACACGGATGGGGGGGGATACGCAGTATTTT. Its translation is CASKTRMGGDTQYF.

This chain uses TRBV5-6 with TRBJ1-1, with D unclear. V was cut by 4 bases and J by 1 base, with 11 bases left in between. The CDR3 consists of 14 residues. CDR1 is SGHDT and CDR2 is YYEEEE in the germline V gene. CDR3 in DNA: TGTGCCAGCAGCGAATATTCCCAGAACACTGAAGCTTTCTTT. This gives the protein CASSEYSQNTEAFF.

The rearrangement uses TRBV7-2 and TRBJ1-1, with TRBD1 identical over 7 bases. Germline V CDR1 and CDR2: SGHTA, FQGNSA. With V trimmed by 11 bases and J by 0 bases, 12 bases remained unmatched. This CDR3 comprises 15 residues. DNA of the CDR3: TGTGCCGGCCTTAGGGGGCGGGGCTTGAACACTGAAGCTTTCTTT. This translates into CAGLRGRGLNTEAFF.

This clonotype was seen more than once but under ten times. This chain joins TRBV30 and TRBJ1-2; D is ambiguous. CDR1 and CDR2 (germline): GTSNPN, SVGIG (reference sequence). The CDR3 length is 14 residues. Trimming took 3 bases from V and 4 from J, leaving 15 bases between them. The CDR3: CAWRPGAQGYGYTF. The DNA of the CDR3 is TGTGCCTGGAGGCCGGGAGCTCAAGGCTATGGCTACACCTTC.

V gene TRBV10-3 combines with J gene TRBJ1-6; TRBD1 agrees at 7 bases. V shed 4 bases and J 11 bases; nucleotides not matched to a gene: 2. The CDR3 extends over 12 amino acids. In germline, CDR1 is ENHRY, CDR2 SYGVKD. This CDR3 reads CAISVQGAPLHF. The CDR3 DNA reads TGTGCCATCAGTGTCCAGGGGGCACCCCTCCACTTT.

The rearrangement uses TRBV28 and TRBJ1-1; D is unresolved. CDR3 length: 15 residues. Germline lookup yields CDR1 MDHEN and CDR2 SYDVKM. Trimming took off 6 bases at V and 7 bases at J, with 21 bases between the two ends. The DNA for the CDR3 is TGTGCCAGCAGCGTTAAGGACGCGCTCGGGGTTGAAGCTTTCTTT. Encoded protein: CASSVKDALGVEAFF.

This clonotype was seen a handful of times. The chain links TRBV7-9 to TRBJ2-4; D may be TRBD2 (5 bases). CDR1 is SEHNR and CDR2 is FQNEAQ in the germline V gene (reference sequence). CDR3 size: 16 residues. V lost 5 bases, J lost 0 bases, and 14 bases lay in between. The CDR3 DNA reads TGTGCCAGCAGCCCAAGACAAGGACTAGCCAAAAACATTCAGTACTTC. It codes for CASSPRQGLAKNIQYF.

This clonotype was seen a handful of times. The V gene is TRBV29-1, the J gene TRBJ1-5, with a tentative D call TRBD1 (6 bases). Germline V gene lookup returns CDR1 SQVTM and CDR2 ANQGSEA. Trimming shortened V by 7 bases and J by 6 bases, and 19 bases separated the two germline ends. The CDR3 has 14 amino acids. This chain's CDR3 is CSASQGGGGQPQHF. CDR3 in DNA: TGCAGCGCTTCACAGGGAGGGGGAGGTCAGCCCCAGCATTTT.

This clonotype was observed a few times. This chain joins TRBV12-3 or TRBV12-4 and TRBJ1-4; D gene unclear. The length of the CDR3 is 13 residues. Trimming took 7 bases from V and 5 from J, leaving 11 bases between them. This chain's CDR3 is CASTRVLNEKLFF. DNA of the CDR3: TGTGCCAGCACCCGGGTCCTCAATGAAAAACTGTTTTTT.

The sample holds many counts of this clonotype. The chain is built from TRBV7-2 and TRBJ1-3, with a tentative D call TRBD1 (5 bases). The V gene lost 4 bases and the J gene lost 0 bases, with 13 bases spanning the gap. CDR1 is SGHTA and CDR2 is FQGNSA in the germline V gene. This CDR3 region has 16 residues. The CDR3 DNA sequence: TGTGCCAGCAGCTCCCTCCGGGGCTACTCTGGAAACACCATATATTTT. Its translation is CASSSLRGYSGNTIYF.

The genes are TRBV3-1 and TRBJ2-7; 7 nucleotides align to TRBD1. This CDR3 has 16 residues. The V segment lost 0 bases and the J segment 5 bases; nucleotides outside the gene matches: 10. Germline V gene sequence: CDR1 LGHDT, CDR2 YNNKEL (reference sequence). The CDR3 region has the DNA TGTGCCAGCAGCCAAGACTTACGGGACAGTCCCCACGAGCAGTACTTC. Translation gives CASSQDLRDSPHEQYF.

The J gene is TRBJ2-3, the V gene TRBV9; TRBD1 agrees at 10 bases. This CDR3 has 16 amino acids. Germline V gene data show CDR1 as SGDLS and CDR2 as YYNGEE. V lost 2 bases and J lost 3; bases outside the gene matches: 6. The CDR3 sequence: CASSVRDRGGTDTQYF. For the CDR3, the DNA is TGTGCCAGCAGCGTTCGGGACAGGGGAGGGACAGATACGCAGTATTTT.

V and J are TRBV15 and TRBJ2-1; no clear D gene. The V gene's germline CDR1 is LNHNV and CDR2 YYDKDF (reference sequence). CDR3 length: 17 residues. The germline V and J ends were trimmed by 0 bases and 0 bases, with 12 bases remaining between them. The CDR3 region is CATSRERGGSSYNEQFF. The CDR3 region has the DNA TGTGCCACCAGCAGAGAGCGAGGCGGAAGCTCCTACAATGAGCAGTTCTTC.

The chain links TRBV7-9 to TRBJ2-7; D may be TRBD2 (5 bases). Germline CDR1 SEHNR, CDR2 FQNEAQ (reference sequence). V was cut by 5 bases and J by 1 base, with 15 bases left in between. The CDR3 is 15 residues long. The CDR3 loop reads CASSPQRSISYEQYF. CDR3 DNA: TGTGCCAGCAGCCCCCAGCGGTCCATTTCCTACGAGCAGTACTTC.

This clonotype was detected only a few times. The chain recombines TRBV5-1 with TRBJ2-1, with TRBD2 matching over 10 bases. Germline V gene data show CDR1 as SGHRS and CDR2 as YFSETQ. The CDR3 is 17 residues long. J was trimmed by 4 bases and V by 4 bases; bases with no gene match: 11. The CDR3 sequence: CASSGGLAASYYNEQFF. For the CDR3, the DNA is TGCGCCAGCAGCGGCGGACTAGCGGCCTCTTATTACAATGAGCAGTTCTTC.